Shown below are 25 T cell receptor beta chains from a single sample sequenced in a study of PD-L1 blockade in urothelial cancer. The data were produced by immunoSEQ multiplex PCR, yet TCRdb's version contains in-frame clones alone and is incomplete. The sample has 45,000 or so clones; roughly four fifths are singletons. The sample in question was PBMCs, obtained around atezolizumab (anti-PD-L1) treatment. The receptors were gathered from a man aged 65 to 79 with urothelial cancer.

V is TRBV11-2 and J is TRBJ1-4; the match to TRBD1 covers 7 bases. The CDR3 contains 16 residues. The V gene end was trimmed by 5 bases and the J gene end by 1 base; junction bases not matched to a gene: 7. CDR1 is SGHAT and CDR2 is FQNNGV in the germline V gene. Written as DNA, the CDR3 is TGTGCCAGCAGCCAGACAGGGAAGAAAACTAATGAAAAACTGTTTTTT. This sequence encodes CASSQTGKKTNEKLFF.

The CDR3, as DNA: TGTGCCAGCAGACCATGGCGGAGCGCGGCCTACGAGCAGTACTTC. As protein: CASRPWRSAAYEQYF. J is TRBJ2-7 and V is TRBV28; D not resolved. The length of the CDR3 is 15 residues. CDR1 is MDHEN, CDR2 SYDVKM, per germline. V was clipped by 6 bases and J by 2 bases, with 17 bases between them. The variable domain in full, with the rest retrieved from reference TRBV28 and TRBJ2-7, is DVKVTQSSRYLVKRTGEKVFLECVQDMDHENMFWYRQDPGLGLRLIYFSYDVKMKEKGDIPEGYSVSREKKERFSLILESASTNQTSMYLCASRPWRSAAYEQYFGPGTRLTVT.

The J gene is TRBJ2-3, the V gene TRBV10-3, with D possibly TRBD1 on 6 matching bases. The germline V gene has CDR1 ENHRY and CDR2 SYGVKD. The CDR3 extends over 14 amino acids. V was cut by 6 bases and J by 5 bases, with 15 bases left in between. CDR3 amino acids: CAIREGGGEDTQYF. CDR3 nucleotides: TGTGCCATCAGGGAAGGGGGTGGAGAAGATACGCAGTATTTT.

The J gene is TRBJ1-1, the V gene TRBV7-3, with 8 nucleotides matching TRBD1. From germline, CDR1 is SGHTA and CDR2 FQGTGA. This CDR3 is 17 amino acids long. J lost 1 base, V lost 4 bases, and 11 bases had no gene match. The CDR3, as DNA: TGTGCCAGCAGCTACCAGCAGGACAGGGTTCGGAACACTGAAGCTTTCTTT. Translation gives CASSYQQDRVRNTEAFF.

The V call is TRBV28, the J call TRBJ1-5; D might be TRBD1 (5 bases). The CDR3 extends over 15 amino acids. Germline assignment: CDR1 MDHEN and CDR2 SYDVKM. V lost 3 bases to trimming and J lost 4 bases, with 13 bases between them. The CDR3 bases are TGTGCCAGCAGTTTTACCGGGGGTAGGAATCAGCCCCAGCATTTT. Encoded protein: CASSFTGGRNQPQHF.

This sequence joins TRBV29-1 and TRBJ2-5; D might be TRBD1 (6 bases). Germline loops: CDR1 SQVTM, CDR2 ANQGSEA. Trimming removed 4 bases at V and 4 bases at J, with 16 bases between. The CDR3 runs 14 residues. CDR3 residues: CSVGQALKRETQYF. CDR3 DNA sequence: TGCAGCGTTGGACAGGCCTTAAAGCGAGAGACCCAGTACTTC. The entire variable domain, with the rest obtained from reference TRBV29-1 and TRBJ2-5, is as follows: SAVISQKPSRDICQRGTSLTIQCQVDSQVTMMFWYRQQPGQSLTLIATANQGSEATYESGFVIDKFPISRPNLTFSTLTVSNMSPEDSSIYLCSVGQALKRETQYFGPGTRLLVL.

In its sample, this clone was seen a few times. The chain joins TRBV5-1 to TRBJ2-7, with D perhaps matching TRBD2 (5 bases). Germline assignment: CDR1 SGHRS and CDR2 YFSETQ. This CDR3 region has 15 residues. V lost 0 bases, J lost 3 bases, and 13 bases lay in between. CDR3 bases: TGCGCCAGCAGCTTGGCCCCGCCGGGAAACTACGAGCAGTACTTC. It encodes CASSLAPPGNYEQYF.

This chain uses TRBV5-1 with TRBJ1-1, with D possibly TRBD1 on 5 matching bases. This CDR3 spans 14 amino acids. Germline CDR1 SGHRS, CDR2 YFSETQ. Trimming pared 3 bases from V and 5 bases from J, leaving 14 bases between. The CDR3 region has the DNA TGCGCCAGCAGCTCTCTAGGGGTTAGTACTGAAGCTTTCTTT. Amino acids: CASSSLGVSTEAFF.

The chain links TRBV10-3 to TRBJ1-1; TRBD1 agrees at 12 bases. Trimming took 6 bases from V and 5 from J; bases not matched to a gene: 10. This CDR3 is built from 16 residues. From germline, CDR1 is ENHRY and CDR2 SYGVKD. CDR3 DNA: TGTGCCATCAGGATATCCGGGACAGGGGGCGGGACTGAAGCTTTCTTT. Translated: CAIRISGTGGGTEAFF.

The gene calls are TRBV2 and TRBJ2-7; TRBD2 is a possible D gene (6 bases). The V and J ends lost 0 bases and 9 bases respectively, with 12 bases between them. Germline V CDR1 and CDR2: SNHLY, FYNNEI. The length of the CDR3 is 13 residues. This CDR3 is CASSEARDGRQYF. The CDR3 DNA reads TGTGCCAGCAGTGAAGCGCGGGATGGCCGGCAGTACTTC.

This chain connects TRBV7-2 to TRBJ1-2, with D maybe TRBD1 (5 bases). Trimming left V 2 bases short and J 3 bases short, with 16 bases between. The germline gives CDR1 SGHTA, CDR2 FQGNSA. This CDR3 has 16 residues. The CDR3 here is CASSLRYRGTDYGYTF. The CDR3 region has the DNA TGTGCCAGCAGCTTAAGGTATCGGGGGACGGACTATGGCTACACCTTC.

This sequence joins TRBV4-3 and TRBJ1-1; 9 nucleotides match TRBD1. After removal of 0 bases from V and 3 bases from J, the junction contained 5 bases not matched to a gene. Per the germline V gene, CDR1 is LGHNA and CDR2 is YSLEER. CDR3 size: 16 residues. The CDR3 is CASSQERTGAHTEAFF. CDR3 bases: TGCGCCAGCAGCCAAGAGCGGACAGGGGCCCACACTGAAGCTTTCTTT.

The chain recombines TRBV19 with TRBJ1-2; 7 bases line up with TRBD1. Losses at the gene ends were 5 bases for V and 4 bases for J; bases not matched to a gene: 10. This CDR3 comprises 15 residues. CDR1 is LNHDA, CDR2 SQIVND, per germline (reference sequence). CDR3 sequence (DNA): TGTGCCAGTAGTTTCAGGGGGACGGGCGGCTATGGCTACACCTTC. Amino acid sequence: CASSFRGTGGYGYTF.

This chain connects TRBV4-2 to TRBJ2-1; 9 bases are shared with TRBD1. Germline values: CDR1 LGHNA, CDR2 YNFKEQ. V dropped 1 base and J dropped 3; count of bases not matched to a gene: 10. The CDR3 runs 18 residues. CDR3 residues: CASSQVGTGYSGYNEQFF. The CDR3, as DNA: TGTGCCAGCAGCCAAGTCGGGACAGGGTATTCCGGCTACAATGAGCAGTTCTTC.

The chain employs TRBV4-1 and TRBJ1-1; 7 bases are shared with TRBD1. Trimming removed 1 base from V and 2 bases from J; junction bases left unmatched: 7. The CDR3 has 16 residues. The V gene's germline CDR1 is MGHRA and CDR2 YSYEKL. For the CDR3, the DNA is TGCGCCAGCAGCCAAGGGGCAGGGGGGTATAACACTGAAGCTTTCTTT. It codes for CASSQGAGGYNTEAFF.

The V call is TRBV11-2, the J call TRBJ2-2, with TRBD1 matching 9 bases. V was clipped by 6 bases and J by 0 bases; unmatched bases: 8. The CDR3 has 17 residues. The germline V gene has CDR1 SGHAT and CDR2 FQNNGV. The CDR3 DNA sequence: TGTGCCAGCAGTTTCGGACAGGGGATGACGAACACCGGGGAGCTGTTTTTT. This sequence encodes CASSFGQGMTNTGELFF.

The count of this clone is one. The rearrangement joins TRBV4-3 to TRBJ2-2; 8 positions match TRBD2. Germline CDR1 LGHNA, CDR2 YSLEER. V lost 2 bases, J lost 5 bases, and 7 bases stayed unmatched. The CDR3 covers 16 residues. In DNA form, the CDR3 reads TGCGCCAGCAGCCAAAACAACCTAGCGGGTACCGGGGAGCTGTTTTTT. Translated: CASSQNNLAGTGELFF.

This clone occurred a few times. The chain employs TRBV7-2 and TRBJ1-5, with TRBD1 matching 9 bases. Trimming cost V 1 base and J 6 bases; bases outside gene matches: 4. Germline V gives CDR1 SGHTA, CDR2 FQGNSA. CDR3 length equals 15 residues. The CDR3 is CASSLEGQGLQPQHF. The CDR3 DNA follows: TGTGCCAGCAGCTTAGAGGGACAGGGCCTTCAGCCCCAGCATTTT. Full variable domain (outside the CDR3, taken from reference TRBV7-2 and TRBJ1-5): GAGVSQSPSNKVTEKGKDVELRCDPISGHTALYWYRQSLGQGLEFLIYFQGNSAPDKSGLPSDRFSAERTGGSVSTLTIQRTQQEDSAVYLCASSLEGQGLQPQHFGDGTRLSIL.

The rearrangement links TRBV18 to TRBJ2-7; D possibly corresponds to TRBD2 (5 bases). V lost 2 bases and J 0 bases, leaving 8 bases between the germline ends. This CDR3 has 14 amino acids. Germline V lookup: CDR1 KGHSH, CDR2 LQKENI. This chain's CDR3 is CASSPGRNSYEQYF. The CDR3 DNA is TGTGCCAGCTCACCAGGGAGAAACTCCTACGAGCAGTACTTC. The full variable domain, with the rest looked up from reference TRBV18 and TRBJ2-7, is NAGVMQNPRHLVRRRGQEARLRCSPMKGHSHVYWYRQLPEEGLKFMVYLQKENIIDESGMPKERFSAEFPKEGPSILRIQQVVRGDSAAYFCASSPGRNSYEQYFGPGTRLTVT.

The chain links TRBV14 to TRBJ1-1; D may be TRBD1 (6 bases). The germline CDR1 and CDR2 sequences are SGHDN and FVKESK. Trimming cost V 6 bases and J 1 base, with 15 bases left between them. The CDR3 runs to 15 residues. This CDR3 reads CASRAFGQKNTEAFF. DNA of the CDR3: TGTGCCAGCAGAGCTTTCGGACAGAAGAACACTGAAGCTTTCTTT.

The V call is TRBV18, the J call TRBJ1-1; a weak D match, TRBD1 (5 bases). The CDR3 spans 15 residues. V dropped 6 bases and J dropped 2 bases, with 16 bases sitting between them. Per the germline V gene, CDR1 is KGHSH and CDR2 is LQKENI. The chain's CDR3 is CASSRGGTINTEAFF. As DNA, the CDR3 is TGTGCCAGCTCCCGGGGGGGGACGATTAACACTGAAGCTTTCTTT.

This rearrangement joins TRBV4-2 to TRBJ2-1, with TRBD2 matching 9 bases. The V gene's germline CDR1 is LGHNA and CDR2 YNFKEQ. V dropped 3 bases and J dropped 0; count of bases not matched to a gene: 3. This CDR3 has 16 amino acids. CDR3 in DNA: TGTGCCAGCAGCCAGTCTAGCGGGGACTCCTACAATGAGCAGTTCTTC. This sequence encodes CASSQSSGDSYNEQFF.

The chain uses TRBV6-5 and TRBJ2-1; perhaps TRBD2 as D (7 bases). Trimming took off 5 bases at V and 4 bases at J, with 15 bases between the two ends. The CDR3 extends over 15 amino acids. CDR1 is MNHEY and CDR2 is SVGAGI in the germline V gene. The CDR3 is CASSRGDKNYNEQFF. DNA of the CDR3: TGTGCCAGCAGTCGGGGGGACAAAAATTACAATGAGCAGTTCTTC.

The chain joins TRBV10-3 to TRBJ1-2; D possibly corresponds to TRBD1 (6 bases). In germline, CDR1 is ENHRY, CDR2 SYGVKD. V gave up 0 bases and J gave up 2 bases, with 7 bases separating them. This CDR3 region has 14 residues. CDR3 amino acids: CAISESQGNYGYTF. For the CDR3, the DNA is TGTGCCATCAGTGAGTCGCAGGGGAACTATGGCTACACCTTC.

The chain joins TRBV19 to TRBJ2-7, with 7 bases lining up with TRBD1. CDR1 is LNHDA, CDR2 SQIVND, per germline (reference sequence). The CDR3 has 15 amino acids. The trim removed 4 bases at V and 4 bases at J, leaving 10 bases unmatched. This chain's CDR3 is CASSTRGTVRYEQYF. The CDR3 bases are TGTGCCAGTAGTACCCGTGGGACAGTACGATACGAGCAGTACTTC.